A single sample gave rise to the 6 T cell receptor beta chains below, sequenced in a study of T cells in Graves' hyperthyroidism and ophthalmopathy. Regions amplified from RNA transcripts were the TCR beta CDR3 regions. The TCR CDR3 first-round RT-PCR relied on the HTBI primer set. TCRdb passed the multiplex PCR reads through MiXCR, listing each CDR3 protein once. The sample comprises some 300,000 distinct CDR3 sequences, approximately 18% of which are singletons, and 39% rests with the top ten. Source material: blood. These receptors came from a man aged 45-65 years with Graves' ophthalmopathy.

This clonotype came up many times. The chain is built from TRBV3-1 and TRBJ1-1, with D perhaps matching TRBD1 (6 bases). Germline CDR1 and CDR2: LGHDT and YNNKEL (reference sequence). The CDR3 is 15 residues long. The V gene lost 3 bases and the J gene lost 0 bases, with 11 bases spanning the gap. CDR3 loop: CASSHYREMNTEAFF. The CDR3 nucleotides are TGTGCCAGCAGCCATTACAGGGAAATGAACACTGAAGCTTTCTTT.

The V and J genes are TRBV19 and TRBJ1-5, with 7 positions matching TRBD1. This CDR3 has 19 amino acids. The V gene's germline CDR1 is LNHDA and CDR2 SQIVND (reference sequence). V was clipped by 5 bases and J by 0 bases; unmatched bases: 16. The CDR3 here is CASSSLQGSGLLSNQPQHF. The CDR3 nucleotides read TGTGCCAGTAGTTCATTACAGGGGTCTGGGCTACTTAGCAATCAGCCCCAGCATTTT. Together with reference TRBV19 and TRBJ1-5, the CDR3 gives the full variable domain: DGGITQSPKYLFRKEGQNVTLSCEQNLNHDAMYWYRQDPGQGLRLIYYSQIVNDFQKGDIAEGYSVSREKKESFPLTVTSAQKNPTAFYLCASSSLQGSGLLSNQPQHFGDGTRLSIL.

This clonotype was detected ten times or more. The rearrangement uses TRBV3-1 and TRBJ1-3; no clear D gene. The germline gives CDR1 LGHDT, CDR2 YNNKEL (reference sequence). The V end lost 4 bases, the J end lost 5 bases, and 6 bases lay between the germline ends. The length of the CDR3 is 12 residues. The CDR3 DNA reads TGTGCCAGCAGCCCCGAGAGAAACACCATATATTTT. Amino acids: CASSPERNTIYF.

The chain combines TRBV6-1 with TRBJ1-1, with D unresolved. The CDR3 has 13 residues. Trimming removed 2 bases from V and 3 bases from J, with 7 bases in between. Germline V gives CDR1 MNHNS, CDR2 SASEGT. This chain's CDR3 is CASSEQRDTEAFF. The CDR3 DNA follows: TGTGCCAGCAGTGAACAACGGGACACTGAAGCTTTCTTT.

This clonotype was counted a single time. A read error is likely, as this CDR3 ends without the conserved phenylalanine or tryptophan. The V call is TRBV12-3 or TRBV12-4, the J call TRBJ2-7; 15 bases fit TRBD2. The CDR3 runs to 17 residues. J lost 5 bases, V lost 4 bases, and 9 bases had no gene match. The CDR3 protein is CASSSGLAGGQGHEQYL. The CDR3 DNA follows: TGTGCCAGCAGTTCAGGACTAGCGGGAGGGCAAGGACACGAGCAGTACCTC.

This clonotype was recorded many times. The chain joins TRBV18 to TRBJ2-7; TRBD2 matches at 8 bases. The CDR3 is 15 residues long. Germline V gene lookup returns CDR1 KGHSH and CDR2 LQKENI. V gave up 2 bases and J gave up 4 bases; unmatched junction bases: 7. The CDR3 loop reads CASSPLSGSQYEQYF. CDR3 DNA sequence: TGTGCCAGCTCACCATTGAGCGGGAGTCAGTACGAGCAGTACTTC.